This T cell receptor beta chain was sequenced during a study of identical twins. Points from the study as a whole: Invariant MAIT and iNKT cells may have partly biased zero-insertion analyses.

Remarks on this clonotype: Antigen: not known.

A single record per CDR3 protein comes from TCRdb applying MiXCR to the 5' RACE reads. The table lists some 660,000 distinct CDR3 sequences, less than 10% of them singletons. This CDR3 contains 17 residues. The germline CDR1 and CDR2 sequences are MNHEY and SMNVEV (reference sequence). Trimming took 5 bases from V and 7 from J, leaving 23 bases between them. This sample was shared with a second study, whose subject was yellow fever vaccine responses in identical twins.

The chain carries TRBV27 and TRBJ2-2; D gene unclear. Sequencing was carried out using PBMCs. This clonotype originated in a woman between 18 and 29 years old in good health. CDR3 sequence: CASSLQTRIENDGELFF. Written as DNA, the CDR3 is TGTGCCAGCAGTCTCCAGACCCGGATCGAAAACGACGGGGAGCTGTTTTTT.